The 14 T cell receptor beta chains below were found in one sample sequenced in a study of blood T cells in healthy people across ages. Primed by a sample-barcoded 5' primer and a J-beta primer mix, a second PCR proceeded for roughly 6 to 12 cycles. TCRdb re-derived calls from the 5' RACE reads in MiXCR, one entry per CDR3 protein. Of some 1,000,000 distinct CDR3 sequences listed, under 30% are singletons. This sample was also put to use in a study of T cells of mothers and their children.

The specimen was blood. These receptors were taken from a girl under 10 years old in good health.

This clonotype has only a few counts. The chain combines TRBV20-1 with TRBJ2-7; D might be TRBD2 (6 bases). The CDR3 has 15 residues. The V and J ends lost 5 bases and 1 base respectively, with 18 bases between them. CDR1 and CDR2 (germline): DFQATT, SNEGSKA (reference sequence). The CDR3 loop is CSAHGAGTSSYEQYF. In DNA form, the CDR3 reads TGCAGTGCTCACGGGGCGGGGACCTCTTCCTACGAGCAGTACTTC.

This clonotype came up a few times. The chain has TRBV25-1 and TRBJ1-1; possible D gene TRBD1, 6 bases. The CDR3 runs 16 residues. V lost 3 bases to trimming and J lost 3 bases, with 17 bases between them. The V gene's germline CDR1 is MGHDK and CDR2 SYGVNS. Written as DNA, the CDR3 is TGTGCCAGCAGTGATAGGCCGACAGGCCCCTACACTGAAGCTTTCTTT. Its translation: CASSDRPTGPYTEAFF.

The rearrangement uses TRBV7-9 and TRBJ1-1; D remains unclear. V was shortened by 0 bases and J by 2 bases, with 7 bases between the two germline ends. Germline-derived CDR1 and CDR2 are SEHNR and FQNEAQ (reference sequence). This CDR3 is 14 amino acids long. The CDR3 reads CASSLAAPNTEAFF. In DNA, the CDR3 is TGTGCCAGCAGCTTAGCGGCACCAAACACTGAAGCTTTCTTT.

The sample holds a few counts of this clonotype. V usage is TRBV3-1 and J usage is TRBJ2-2; D ambiguous. The CDR3 covers 16 residues. V was shortened by 0 bases and J by 8 bases, with 16 bases between the two germline ends. Germline values: CDR1 LGHDT, CDR2 YNNKEL (reference sequence). This CDR3 reads CASSQDISDLYGELFF. As DNA, the CDR3 is TGTGCCAGCAGCCAAGATATCTCCGATTTGTATGGGGAGCTGTTTTTT.

V gene TRBV20-1 combines with J gene TRBJ2-3; D gene ambiguous. The CDR3 sequence is 15 residues long. Germline assignment: CDR1 DFQATT and CDR2 SNEGSKA (reference sequence). Deletions cut 7 bases from V and 0 bases from J, with 17 bases between. The CDR3, as DNA: TGCAGTGTAACGCCGGCTCTCGAGAGCACAGATACGCAGTATTTT. It specifies CSVTPALESTDTQYF.

This clonotype has just a few counts. The chain combines TRBV7-2 with TRBJ2-1; D is unclear. This CDR3 is built from 14 residues. Trimming took 4 bases from V and 1 from J, leaving 8 bases between them. The germline CDR1 and CDR2 sequences are SGHTA and FQGNSA. CDR3 bases: TGTGCCAGCAGCTCGACCCTTTCCTACAATGAGCAGTTCTTC. It translates to CASSSTLSYNEQFF.

This clonotype was detected a few times. The chain carries TRBV21-1 and TRBJ2-3; TRBD2 is the table's D call, not checked against the DNA. TRBV21-1 is termed a pseudogene. This CDR3 region has 16 residues. The CDR3 nucleotides are TGTGCCAGCAGCAAAAGACCGGGACTACCAAGGGATACGCAGTATTTT. It yields the protein CASSKRPGLPRDTQYF.

The chain uses TRBV9 and TRBJ2-1, with 11 bases aligning to TRBD2. Germline loops: CDR1 SGDLS, CDR2 YYNGEE. After removal of 0 bases from V and 7 bases from J, the junction contained 6 bases not matched to a gene. The CDR3 consists of 16 residues. The CDR3 region has the DNA TGTGCCAGCAGCGTAGGTAGCGGGGGGGTTGTGAATGAGCAGTTCTTC. Translation: CASSVGSGGVVNEQFF.

The chain employs TRBV28 and TRBJ2-3, with D possibly matching TRBD2 (5 bases). CDR1 and CDR2 from the germline V gene are MDHEN and SYDVKM. The CDR3 spans 11 residues. Trimming stripped 6 bases from V and 8 bases from J, with 9 bases between. The CDR3 sequence is CASSPGSTQYF. CDR3 nucleotides: TGTGCCAGCAGCCCGGGGTCTACGCAGTATTTT.

This clonotype was counted a few times. The chain joins TRBV15 to TRBJ1-1, with TRBD1 identical over 7 bases. Trimming cost V 0 bases and J 6 bases; bases outside gene matches: 4. Looked up from germline, CDR1 is LNHNV and CDR2 is YYDKDF (reference sequence). The CDR3 contains 14 residues. CDR3 sequence: CATSRDLGQPEAFF. In DNA, the CDR3 is TGTGCCACCAGCAGAGATCTGGGACAGCCTGAAGCTTTCTTT.

This clonotype appeared a few times. The chain is built from TRBV4-1 and TRBJ2-5, with a possible D match to TRBD1 (6 bases). The V gene's germline CDR1 is MGHRA and CDR2 YSYEKL. The CDR3 runs 15 residues. With 0 bases removed from V and 2 bases from J, the gap between germline ends came to 10 bases. The CDR3 loop is CASSQESDRQETQYF. For the CDR3, the DNA is TGCGCCAGCAGCCAAGAGTCGGACAGACAAGAGACCCAGTACTTC.

This clonotype was detected only a few times. The chain links TRBV7-9 to TRBJ2-5; D gene ambiguous. The J call may be faulty, since TRBJ2-7 better matches the DNA end. The germline gives CDR1 SEHNR, CDR2 FQNEAQ (reference sequence). The CDR3 spans 12 residues. The CDR3 coding sequence is TGTGCCAGCGAAAACCCCCTTTACGAGCAGTACTTC. As protein: CASENPLYEQYF.

This clonotype was detected only a few times. The gene calls are TRBV7-2 and TRBJ2-3, with 10 bases aligning to TRBD2. V was pared by 5 bases and J by 8 bases, with 16 bases of the junction left unmatched. Germline CDR1 reads SGHTA; CDR2 reads FQGNSA. This CDR3 is built from 17 residues. The CDR3 nucleotides are TGTGCCAGCAGCCCCGTAGCGGGAGGTACGGTGTGGTTTACGCAGTATTTT. It is translated as CASSPVAGGTVWFTQYF.

This clonotype showed up just a few times. The V and J genes are TRBV7-6 and TRBJ2-7, with 8 nucleotides matching TRBD2. Trimming removed 0 bases from V and 7 bases from J; junction bases left unmatched: 11. Germline assignment: CDR1 SGHVS and CDR2 FNYEAQ. This CDR3 has 16 residues. CDR3 region: CASSLAPLAATGEQYF. The CDR3, as DNA: TGTGCCAGCAGCTTAGCGCCACTAGCGGCCACGGGGGAGCAGTACTTC.